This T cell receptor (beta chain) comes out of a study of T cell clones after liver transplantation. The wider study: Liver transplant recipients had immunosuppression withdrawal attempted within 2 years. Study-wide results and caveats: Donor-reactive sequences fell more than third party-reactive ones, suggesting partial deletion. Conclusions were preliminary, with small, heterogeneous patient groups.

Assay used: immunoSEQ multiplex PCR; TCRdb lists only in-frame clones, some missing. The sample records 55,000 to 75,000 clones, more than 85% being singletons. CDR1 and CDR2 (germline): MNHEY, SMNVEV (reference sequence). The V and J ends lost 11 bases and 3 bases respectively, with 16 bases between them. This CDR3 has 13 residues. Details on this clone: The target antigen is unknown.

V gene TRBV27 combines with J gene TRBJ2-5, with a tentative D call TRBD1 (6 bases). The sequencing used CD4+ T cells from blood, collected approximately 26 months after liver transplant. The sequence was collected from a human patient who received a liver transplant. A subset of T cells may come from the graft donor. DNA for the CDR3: TGTGCCTCCCACCCCCCAGGGGAAGAGACCCAGTACTTC. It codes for CASHPPGEETQYF.